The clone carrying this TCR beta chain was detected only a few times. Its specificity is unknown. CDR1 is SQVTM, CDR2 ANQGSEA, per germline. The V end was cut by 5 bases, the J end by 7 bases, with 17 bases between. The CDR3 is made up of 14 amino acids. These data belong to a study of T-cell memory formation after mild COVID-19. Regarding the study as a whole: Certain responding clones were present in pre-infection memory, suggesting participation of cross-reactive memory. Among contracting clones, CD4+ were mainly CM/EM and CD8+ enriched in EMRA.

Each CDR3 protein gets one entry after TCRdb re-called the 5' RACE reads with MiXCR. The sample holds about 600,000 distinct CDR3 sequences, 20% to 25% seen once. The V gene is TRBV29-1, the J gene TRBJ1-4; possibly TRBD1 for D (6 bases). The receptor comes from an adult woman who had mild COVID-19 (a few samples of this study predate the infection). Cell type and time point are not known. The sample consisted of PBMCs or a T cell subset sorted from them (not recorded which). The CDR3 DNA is TGCAGCGTTTTCGTTACAGGGCCTAGTGAAAAACTGTTTTTT. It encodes CSVFVTGPSEKLFF.